Each of the 18 T cell receptor beta chains below was sequenced from the same sample in a study of blood T cell repertoires in COVID-19. Data came from immunoSEQ multiplex PCR; TCRdb stores just in-frame clones and leaves some out. This sample yields around 140,000 clones, of which more than 65% are seen a single time; under 5% belongs to the top ten. Sequencing input: peripheral blood. The receptor set was obtained from a woman aged 55-70 years with acute or convalescent COVID-19.

The chain has TRBV27 and TRBJ2-1; maybe TRBD2 (6 bases). Per germline, CDR1 MNHEY and CDR2 SMNVEV (reference sequence). Trimming removed 3 bases from V and 4 bases from J, with 16 bases in between. CDR3 length equals 16 residues. CDR3 in DNA: TGTGCCAGCAGTTTGGGGACGACCGCGGGGTACAATGAGCAGTTCTTC. This codes for CASSLGTTAGYNEQFF.

V and J are TRBV7-9 and TRBJ1-1; 8 bases are shared with TRBD1. With V trimmed by 5 bases and J by 1 base, 12 bases remained unmatched. The CDR3 has 17 amino acids. Germline values: CDR1 SEHNR, CDR2 FQNEAQ (reference sequence). The CDR3 DNA follows: TGTGCCAGCAGCCCGGCAGGGGGCGTGGCACGGAACACTGAAGCTTTCTTT. Protein sequence: CASSPAGGVARNTEAFF.

This chain uses TRBV10-3 with TRBJ2-7; 10 nucleotides line up with TRBD2. The junction had 8 bases not matched to a gene; V was cut back by 3 bases and J by 3 bases. Germline V gene data show CDR1 as ENHRY and CDR2 as SYGVKD. The CDR3 runs to 16 residues. The CDR3 reads CAISESRLAGVYEQYF. DNA of the CDR3: TGTGCCATCAGTGAATCGAGGCTAGCGGGGGTCTACGAGCAGTACTTC.

The chain recombines TRBV7-2 with TRBJ1-5; no clear D. The CDR3 has 15 amino acids. V was trimmed by 1 base and J by 7 bases, leaving 14 bases between them. Looked up from germline, CDR1 is SGHTA and CDR2 is FQGNSA. The CDR3 here is CASSLDYPSRQPQHF. The CDR3 nucleotides are TGTGCCAGCAGCTTAGATTACCCGAGTCGGCAGCCCCAGCATTTT.

The chain uses TRBV2 and TRBJ2-2; TRBD2 is a possible D gene (5 bases). The CDR3 contains 15 residues. CDR1 is SNHLY and CDR2 is FYNNEI in the germline V gene. Trimming removed 7 bases from V and 2 bases from J, with 14 bases in between. The CDR3 DNA sequence: TGTGCCAGCAACCTCGGCGGGCACAACACCGGGGAGCTGTTTTTT. It yields the protein CASNLGGHNTGELFF.

CDR3 in amino acids: CASSLAGSYSNQPQHF. CDR3 DNA sequence: TGTGCCAGCAGCTTAGCGGGCAGTTATAGCAATCAGCCCCAGCATTTT. This chain uses TRBV7-8 with TRBJ1-5; D unresolved. CDR1 and CDR2 (germline): SGHVS, FQNEAQ. The CDR3 is 16 residues long. V gave up 0 bases and J gave up 0 bases, with 9 bases separating them.

The chain recombines TRBV10-1 with TRBJ1-2, with TRBD1 matching 8 bases. The germline V gene has CDR1 WNHNN and CDR2 SYGVQD (reference sequence). Trimming at V came to 6 bases and at J to 0 bases, leaving 9 bases not matched to a gene. The CDR3 loop spans 16 amino acids. In DNA form, the CDR3 reads TGCGCCAGCAGGAAAAAGGACAGGGACGCTAACTATGGCTACACCTTC. This gives the protein CASRKKDRDANYGYTF.

The V gene is TRBV4-1, the J gene TRBJ2-1, with 8 bases fitting TRBD2. V dropped 2 bases and J dropped 3; count of bases not matched to a gene: 9. CDR1 and CDR2 from the germline V gene are MGHRA and YSYEKL. The CDR3 length is 17 residues. CDR3 residues: CASSQSPGGAGYNEQFF. The CDR3 nucleotides read TGCGCCAGCAGCCAAAGCCCCGGGGGGGCTGGCTACAATGAGCAGTTCTTC.

CDR3 amino acids: CASSLARQAMNTEAFF. The DNA of the CDR3 is TGTGCCAGCAGCTTAGCCCGACAGGCTATGAACACTGAAGCTTTCTTT. The V call is TRBV7-9, the J call TRBJ1-1, with TRBD1 as a possible D gene (6 bases). Germline V gene sequence: CDR1 SEHNR, CDR2 FQNEAQ (reference sequence). CDR3 size: 16 residues. V was clipped by 0 bases and J by 0 bases, with 11 bases between them.

J is TRBJ2-5 and V is TRBV29-1; the D is unclear. The CDR3 has 13 residues. The V gene lost 2 bases and the J gene lost 5 bases, with 12 bases spanning the gap. The germline CDR1 and CDR2 sequences are SQVTM and ANQGSEA. Written as DNA, the CDR3 is TGCAGCGTTGAAATAACCTGGGCGGAGACCCAGTACTTC. Amino acids: CSVEITWAETQYF.

The CDR3 loop reads CASSLGRGLLQPQHF. DNA of the CDR3: TGTGCCAGCAGTCTAGGCAGGGGGTTATTACAGCCCCAGCATTTT. The chain combines TRBV28 with TRBJ1-5; 7 bases line up with TRBD1. Germline loops: CDR1 MDHEN, CDR2 SYDVKM. This CDR3 spans 15 amino acids. Unmatched junction bases numbered 11, after V lost 5 bases and J lost 7 bases.

This sequence joins TRBV24-1 and TRBJ2-7, with TRBD1 matching 7 bases. Germline V gene data show CDR1 as KGHDR and CDR2 as SFDVKD. V shed 4 bases and J 2 bases; nucleotides not matched to a gene: 7. The CDR3 has 15 amino acids. CDR3 loop: CATSDSDRPPYEQYF. CDR3 in DNA: TGTGCCACCAGTGACTCGGACAGGCCCCCCTACGAGCAGTACTTC.

The chain carries TRBV11-2 and TRBJ2-7; 8 positions agree with TRBD2. V dropped 2 bases and J dropped 0; count of bases not matched to a gene: 9. This CDR3 has 17 amino acids. From germline, CDR1 is SGHAT and CDR2 FQNNGV. Written as DNA, the CDR3 is TGTGCCAGCAGCTTAATTTCGACTAGCGCGAGCTCCTACGAGCAGTACTTC. This gives the protein CASSLISTSASSYEQYF.

This sequence joins TRBV3-1 (or the pseudogene TRBV3-2) and TRBJ1-2, with D hard to call. The CDR3 spans 15 residues. Trimming took off 1 base at V and 5 bases at J, with 14 bases between the two ends. Germline V gene data show CDR1 as LGHDT and CDR2 as YNNKEL (reference sequence). CDR3 loop: CASSQGDNHSYGYTF. CDR3 DNA: TGTGCCAGCAGCCAAGGAGACAACCACTCGTATGGCTACACCTTC.

V is TRBV10-3 and J is TRBJ2-7; 7 nucleotides align to TRBD1. The V segment lost 6 bases and the J segment 6 bases; nucleotides outside the gene matches: 11. Germline assignment: CDR1 ENHRY and CDR2 SYGVKD. The CDR3 runs to 14 residues. In DNA form, the CDR3 reads TGTGCCATCAGCGTACAAGAAACAGGGGCCGAGCAGTACTTC. Translated: CAISVQETGAEQYF.

The CDR3 region has the DNA TGTGCCAGCAGCCGGGACAGGCAGGATACGCAGTATTTT. This gives the protein CASSRDRQDTQYF. The J gene is TRBJ2-3, the V gene TRBV6-2 or TRBV6-3; 8 bases agree with TRBD1. Germline loops: CDR1 MNHEY, CDR2 SVGEGT. The CDR3 loop spans 13 amino acids. Trimming removed 6 bases from V and 6 bases from J; junction bases left unmatched: 5.

The chain carries TRBV28 and TRBJ1-1, with D hard to call. Germline V lookup: CDR1 MDHEN, CDR2 SYDVKM. The CDR3 is 12 residues long. Between the trimmed V and J ends, which lost 5 bases and 2 bases, there was a span of 6 bases. The CDR3 loop is CASSIPNTEAFF. CDR3 DNA sequence: TGTGCCAGCAGTATCCCAAACACTGAAGCTTTCTTT.

The chain couples TRBV19 to TRBJ1-5; D ambiguous. The CDR3 spans 13 residues. Per germline, CDR1 LNHDA and CDR2 SQIVND (reference sequence). Trimming pared 4 bases from V and 9 bases from J, leaving 13 bases between. CDR3 loop: CASSSVKSGPQHF. CDR3 in DNA: TGTGCCAGTAGTAGCGTGAAGTCAGGGCCCCAGCATTTT.